This T cell receptor beta chain was observed in a study of blood T cell repertoires in COVID-19. This clone has a single count. There are 17 residues in the CDR3. Per the germline V gene, CDR1 is LGHNA and CDR2 is YSLEER. Trimming took off 0 bases at V and 2 bases at J, with 13 bases between the two ends. Only in-frame clones appear in the TCRdb table, and some are missing; sequencing was by immunoSEQ multiplex PCR. The sample lists around 18,000 clones; roughly 89% were seen once. The TCR comes from a man aged 55 to 69 with active COVID-19. The V gene is TRBV4-3, the J gene TRBJ1-4; D perhaps matches TRBD1 (5 bases). The sample comprised peripheral blood. CDR3 in DNA: TGCGCCAGCAGCCAAGATTCTAGGGGACTGACTAATGAAAAACTGTTTTTT. Its translation is CASSQDSRGLTNEKLFF.